The TCR beta chain described here comes from a study of T cell responses to AZD1222 COVID-19 vaccine. Study results and caveats: White British donors predominated, females outnumbered males, and clonal diversity was possibly underestimated.

The CDR3 contains 14 residues. Trimming removed 2 bases at V and 1 base at J, with 9 bases between. CDR1 SGHNT and CDR2 YYREEE come from the germline V gene (reference sequence). Concerning this clone: Its antigen is unknown.

Libraries were prepared by immunoSEQ multiplex PCR; TCRdb keeps only in-frame clonotypes and omits some of them. The table records around 99,000 clones, more than 85% of them present only once. The TCR was taken from an adult who received the AZD1222 COVID-19 vaccine. The chain employs TRBV5-4 and TRBJ1-1, with a possible D match to TRBD1 (5 bases). The sample was peripheral blood, taken 28 days after the second AZD1222 dose. The CDR3 sequence: CASSFAGQNTEAFF. CDR3 sequence (DNA): TGTGCCAGCAGCTTTGCAGGGCAGAACACTGAAGCTTTCTTT.